This T cell receptor beta chain was sequenced during a study of spatial heterogeneity in lung cancer. The overall study: Consistent detection of more beta-chain than alpha-chain sequences was observed.

Comments on this clonotype: Its antigen is unknown.

J was trimmed by 3 bases and V by 2 bases; bases with no gene match: 6. Looked up from germline, CDR1 is SGHRS and CDR2 is YFSETQ. The CDR3 loop spans 17 amino acids. Individually, TCR cDNA molecules were each labelled with a unique molecular identifier. TCRdb passed the 5' RACE reads through MiXCR, listing each CDR3 protein once. This sample has some 100,000 distinct CDR3 sequences, with approximately 8.5% found just once. Time point described: sample taken at primary tumor resection. Tumor, nontumor lung or frozen PBMC supplied whole RNA, sequenced without sorting. Patients with untreated early-stage non-small cell lung cancer, numbering 72, were the donors. General study findings and limits: Ubiquitous expanded tumor TCRs surfaced in blood more at resection than they did at follow-up.

Sequencing used PBMCs, obtained at surgery. This sequence joins TRBV5-1 and TRBJ2-1; 12 bases match TRBD2. The source is a male donor with early-stage non-small cell lung cancer. CDR3 loop: CASSLATSGRIYNEQFF. CDR3 bases: TGCGCCAGCAGCTTAGCGACTAGCGGGAGAATCTACAATGAGCAGTTCTTC.